This TCR beta chain is drawn from a study of blood T cell repertoires in COVID-19. This clone appeared a single time. Sequencing used immunoSEQ multiplex PCR; TCRdb keeps in-frame clones, though not all of them. The sample yields about 210,000 clones, about 89% seen once. Sequences were obtained from PBMCs or T cells enriched from blood (not recorded which). The TCR comes from a woman aged 18-30 years who had recovered from COVID-19.

CDR3 DNA sequence: TGTGCCAGCAGAGCTGCAGGGGGCCCCATCTATGGCTACACCTTC. This encodes CASRAAGGPIYGYTF. The chain combines TRBV6-5 with TRBJ1-2, with TRBD1 matching over 8 bases. V lost 6 bases and J lost 4; bases outside the gene matches: 10. CDR1 MNHEY and CDR2 SVGAGI come from the germline V gene. The CDR3 runs 15 residues.